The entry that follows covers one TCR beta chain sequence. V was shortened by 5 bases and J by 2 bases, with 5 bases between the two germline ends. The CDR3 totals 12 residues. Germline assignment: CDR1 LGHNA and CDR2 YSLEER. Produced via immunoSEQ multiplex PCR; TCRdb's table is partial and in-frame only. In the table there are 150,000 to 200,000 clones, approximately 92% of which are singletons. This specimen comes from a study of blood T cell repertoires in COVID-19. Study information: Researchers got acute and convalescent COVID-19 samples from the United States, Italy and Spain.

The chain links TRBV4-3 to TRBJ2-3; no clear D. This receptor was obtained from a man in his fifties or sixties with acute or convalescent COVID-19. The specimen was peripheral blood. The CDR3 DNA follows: TGCGCCAGCAGCACTAACACAGATACGCAGTATTTT. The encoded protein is CASSTNTDTQYF.